This T cell receptor (beta chain) was sequenced for a study of vaccination effects on CD4 cells after COVID-19. Study summary: Participants completed two doses of the BNT162b2 or mRNA-1273 vaccine. Study-wide findings and caveats: In vaccinees who were healthy, merely 1 out of 255 vaccine-induced clones cross-reacted with common cold coronaviruses.

Peptide-pool stimulation followed by sequencing identified expanded antigen-specific CD4+ clonotypes in the ViraFEST assay. Culture proceeded for nine to ten days, and CD4+ T cells were then isolated. Each vaccine recipient was nucleocapsid antibody negative and had no prior SARS-CoV-2 infection. IL-2 at about 9.7 IU/ml and peptides at 8 to 10 ug/ml were added to cultured PBMC, around 2 million per well. About this clone: Its antigen remains unknown.

Sequenced by immunoSEQ multiplex PCR; TCRdb stores in-frame clones only, minus some. The sample contains approximately 21,000 clones, approximately 74% of which appear only once. The material sequenced was CD4+ T cells from PBMCs cultured with HCoV-NL63 spike peptides, taken before COVID-19 vaccination. This receptor was taken from a human donor who received a COVID-19 vaccine.

The CDR3 loop is CATRWGRDTEAFF. CDR3 coding DNA: TGTGCCACCAGGTGGGGCAGAGACACTGAAGCTTTCTTT. The chain has TRBV6-6 and TRBJ1-1; the D gene is possibly TRBD1 (5 bases). Germline CDR1 MNHNY, CDR2 SVGAGI (reference sequence). Trimming took off 10 bases at V and 3 bases at J, with 15 bases between the two ends. CDR3 length: 13 amino acids.